This T cell receptor (beta chain) was profiled in a study of blood T cell repertoires in COVID-19. Study details: Samples came from the United States, Italy and Spain, spanning acute and convalescent COVID-19. The analysed material was cDNA or gDNA that came from T cells, B-cell-depleted T cells, or PBMCs.

Participants were aged about 18 to 100 years from about 25 US areas. Researchers sorted participants into cohorts using their self-reported clinical history. Profiling relied on immunoSEQ multiplex PCR, and the TCRdb table lists in-frame clones only, not all of them. The data show just over 300,000 clones, roughly 89% seen once. The source material was PBMCs or T cells enriched from blood (not recorded which). This clonotype originated in a woman aged 18-29 years with acute COVID-19.

The DNA of the CDR3 is TGTGCCAGCAGTTTCCGACAGTCAGATACGCAGTATTTT. Its translation: CASSFRQSDTQYF. V usage is TRBV28 and J usage is TRBJ2-3, with D possibly TRBD1 on 5 matching bases. Germline CDR1 is MDHEN and CDR2 is SYDVKM. Trimming pared 3 bases from V and 4 bases from J, leaving 8 bases between. The CDR3 runs 13 residues.